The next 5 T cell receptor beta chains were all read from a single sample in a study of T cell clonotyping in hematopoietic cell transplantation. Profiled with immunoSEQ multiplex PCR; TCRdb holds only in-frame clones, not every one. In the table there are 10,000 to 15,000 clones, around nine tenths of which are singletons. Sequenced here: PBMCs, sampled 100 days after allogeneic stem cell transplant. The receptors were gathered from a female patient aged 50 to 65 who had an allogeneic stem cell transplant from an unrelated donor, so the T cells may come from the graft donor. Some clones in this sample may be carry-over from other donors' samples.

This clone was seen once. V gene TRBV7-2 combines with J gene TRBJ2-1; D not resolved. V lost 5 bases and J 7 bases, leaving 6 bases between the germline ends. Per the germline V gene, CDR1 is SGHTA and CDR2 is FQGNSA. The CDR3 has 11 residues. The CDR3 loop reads CASSSLNEQFF. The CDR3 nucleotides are TGTGCCAGCAGCAGCCTGAATGAGCAGTTCTTC.

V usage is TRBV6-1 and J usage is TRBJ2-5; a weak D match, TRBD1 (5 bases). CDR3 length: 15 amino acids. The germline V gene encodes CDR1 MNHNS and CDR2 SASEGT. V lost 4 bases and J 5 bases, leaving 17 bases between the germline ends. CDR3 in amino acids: CASSGVLGLGETQYF. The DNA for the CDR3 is TGTGCCAGCAGTGGAGTTCTGGGGCTCGGGGAGACCCAGTACTTC.

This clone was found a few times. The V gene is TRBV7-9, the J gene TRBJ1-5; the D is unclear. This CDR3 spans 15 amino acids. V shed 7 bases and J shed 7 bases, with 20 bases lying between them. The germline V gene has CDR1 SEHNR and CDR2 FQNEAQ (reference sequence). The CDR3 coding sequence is TGTGCCAGCACCAACAACGACGGGATGGAGCAGCCCCAGCATTTT. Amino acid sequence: CASTNNDGMEQPQHF.

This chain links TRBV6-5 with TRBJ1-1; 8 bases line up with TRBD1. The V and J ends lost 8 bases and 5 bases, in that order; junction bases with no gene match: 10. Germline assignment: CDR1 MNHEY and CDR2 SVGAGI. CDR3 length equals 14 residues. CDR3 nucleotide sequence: TGTGCCAGCCGGGCCTGGACAGGGTGGACTGAAGCTTTCTTT. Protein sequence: CASRAWTGWTEAFF.

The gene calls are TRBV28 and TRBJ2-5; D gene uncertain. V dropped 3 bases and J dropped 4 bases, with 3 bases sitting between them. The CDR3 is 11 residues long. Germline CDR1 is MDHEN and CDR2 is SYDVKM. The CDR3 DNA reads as TGTGCCAGCAGTTTCAGAGAGACCCAGTACTTC. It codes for CASSFRETQYF.